This is a list of T cell receptor beta chains from one sample in a study of OX40 agonist ivuxolimab in advanced cancers. Clones were sequenced by immunoSEQ multiplex PCR, and TCRdb holds only the in-frame ones, with some missing. Of 91,000 or so clones listed, roughly 94% are singletons. The sequences come from CD4+ or CD8+ T cells sorted from blood, collected in a trial of the OX40 agonist ivuxolimab. These receptors were obtained from an adult with an advanced solid tumor such as melanoma, head and neck, liver or kidney cancer. Both conserved end residues are part of each CDR3. A D gene is named only where the DNA matches it firmly. The listing skips clone size in some rows; elsewhere it reads once, few, many or a size class.

size	D	V	J	DNA	CDR3
.	TRBD1	TRBV9	TRBJ2-2	TGTGCCAGCAGCGCTTCACGGACAGGGCATCTGACCGGGGAGCTGTTTTTT	CASSASRTGHLTGELFF
.	.	TRBV6-1	TRBJ1-2	TGTGCCAGCAGAAATAACTATGGCTACACCTTC	CASRNNYGYTF
.	TRBD2	TRBV2	TRBJ2-3	TGTGCCAGCAGTGAGTATACTAGCGGGGCCGTCACAGATACGCAGTATTTT	CASSEYTSGAVTDTQYF
.	.	TRBV27	TRBJ2-2	TGTGCCACAATCCCCCGGGTAGCTTTCGACACCGGGGAGCTGTTTTTT	CATIPRVAFDTGELFF
once	.	TRBV10-3	TRBJ2-3	TGTGCCATCAGTGGTGGCCAAGAGGGGACTGAGTATTTT	CAISGGQEGTEYF
.	.	TRBV27	TRBJ2-6	TGTGCCAGCAGTCACAGGGCGGCTGGGGCCAACGTCCTGACTTTC	CASSHRAAGANVLTF
.	.	TRBV14	TRBJ1-1	TGTGCCAGCAGCCAAGTTGTCACTGAAGCTTTCTTT	CASSQVVTEAFF
.	.	TRBV18	TRBJ1-1	TGTGCCAGCTCACCGACCATGAACACTGAAGCTTTCTTT	CASSPTMNTEAFF
.	.	TRBV7-9	TRBJ2-7	TGTGCCAGCACCACGATAGTACGAGCGGGGACATACGAGCAGTACTTC	CASTTIVRAGTYEQYF
.	.	TRBV5-6	TRBJ1-2	TGTGCCAGCAGCTTGGTACCTGGGGGCGGCTATGGCTACACCTTC	CASSLVPGGGYGYTF
.	.	TRBV6-5	TRBJ1-1	TGTGCCAGCAGTGAAGCTGGCTGGCAGACCTTT	CASSEAGWQTF
few	TRBD1	TRBV5-6	TRBJ1-5	TGTGCCAGCAGCTTGGTCGGACAGGGAAGTGGGCCCCAGCATTTT	CASSLVGQGSGPQHF
.	.	TRBV4-1	TRBJ2-7	TGCGCCAGCAGCCAAGAAGCGACGAGATCTTCCTACGAGCAGTACTTC	CASSQEATRSSYEQYF
.	.	TRBV19	TRBJ1-4	TGTGCCAGTAGTATAGTTCCGGACGGGAAAGGGCAACTGTTTTTT	CASSIVPDGKGQLFF
once	TRBD1	TRBV9	TRBJ1-1	TGTGCCAGCAGCTATACCTCAGGACAGGGGGCAGGAGGCACTGAAGCTTTCTTT	CASSYTSGQGAGGTEAFF
.	TRBD1	TRBV28	TRBJ2-1	TGTGCCAGCAGTTCCCCCTTCGGGACAGGATATTCCTACAATGAGCAGTTCTTC	CASSSPFGTGYSYNEQFF
once	.	TRBV14	TRBJ2-3	TGTGCCAGCAGCCAAGAATTAGATACGCAGTATTTT	CASSQELDTQYF
.	.	TRBV5-1	TRBJ2-7	TGCGCCAGCAGCCCGCCCCTCGGACAGACACCGGAGCAGTACTTC	CASSPPLGQTPEQYF
.	TRBD2	TRBV9	TRBJ2-3	TGTGCCAGCAGCGTTCAACGTCGGACTAGCGGCACAGATACGCAGTATTTT	CASSVQRRTSGTDTQYF
.	.	TRBV9	TRBJ1-2	TGTGCCAGCAGCGTAGATTCTAGGAGCGAGGGTTACACCTTC	CASSVDSRSEGYTF